The 6 T cell receptor beta chains reported below all come from one sample, sequenced in a study of T cells after yellow fever vaccination. TCRdb re-called the 5' RACE reads with MiXCR, one entry per CDR3 protein. The table has 99,000 or so distinct CDR3 sequences, around 5.8% seen once. This sample comprised CD8+ T cells sorted from PBMCs, obtained 10 days after the yellow fever booster vaccination. The source of these receptors is a man younger than 30 who received the YFV17D yellow fever vaccine.

This clonotype came up a few times. The chain couples TRBV20-1 to TRBJ1-4; tentative D call: TRBD1 (6 bases). Germline CDR1 reads DFQATT; CDR2 reads SNEGSKA (reference sequence). Trimming took off 0 bases at V and 3 bases at J, with 11 bases between the two ends. CDR3 size: 15 residues. In DNA form, the CDR3 reads TGCAGTGCTAGAGATGTGGAGGGGGCTAATGAAAAACTGTTTTTT. It encodes CSARDVEGANEKLFF.

This clonotype was seen a few times. The CDR3 here is CASSMGSPQHF. The CDR3 coding sequence is TGTGCCAGTAGTATGGGGTCGCCCCAGCATTTT. This chain links TRBV19 with TRBJ1-5; D gene uncertain. CDR1 LNHDA and CDR2 SQIVND come from the germline V gene (reference sequence). V lost 3 bases and J lost 9, with 6 bases in between. This CDR3 region has 11 residues.

The rearrangement joins TRBV7-6 to TRBJ2-7; 9 nucleotides match TRBD1. This CDR3 has 17 residues. V lost 4 bases and J lost 3; bases outside the gene matches: 13. Per the germline V gene, CDR1 is SGHVS and CDR2 is FNYEAQ. The CDR3 DNA is TGTGCCAGCAGCTCCCTACCACAGGGGGCATCGTTCTACGAGCAGTACTTC. Protein: CASSSLPQGASFYEQYF.

This clonotype showed up just a few times. The chain has TRBV7-8 and TRBJ1-1; D call uncertain. Germline V gene sequence: CDR1 SGHVS, CDR2 FQNEAQ. Trimming removed 2 bases from V and 8 bases from J, with 12 bases in between. This CDR3 is built from 13 residues. The CDR3 here is CASSLLPGSEAFF. CDR3 nucleotides: TGTGCCAGCAGCTTACTACCGGGGTCGGAAGCTTTCTTT.

This chain connects TRBV6-1 to TRBJ1-1; D gene uncertain. The germline gives CDR1 MNHNS, CDR2 SASEGT. Trimming left V 2 bases short and J 5 bases short, with 12 bases between. The CDR3 spans 14 residues. The CDR3 is CASSESRRRTEAFF. The CDR3, as DNA: TGTGCCAGCAGTGAATCACGCAGAAGGACTGAAGCTTTCTTT.

The chain is built from TRBV5-5 and TRBJ2-1, with 8 bases identical to TRBD1. There are 14 residues in the CDR3. Germline CDR1 and CDR2: SGHKS and YYEKEE (reference sequence). V was pared by 5 bases and J by 9 bases, with 10 bases of the junction left unmatched. The DNA for the CDR3 is TGTGCCAGCAGTCCCCACAGGGGGTTTGGTGAGCAGTTCTTC. The encoded protein is CASSPHRGFGEQFF.